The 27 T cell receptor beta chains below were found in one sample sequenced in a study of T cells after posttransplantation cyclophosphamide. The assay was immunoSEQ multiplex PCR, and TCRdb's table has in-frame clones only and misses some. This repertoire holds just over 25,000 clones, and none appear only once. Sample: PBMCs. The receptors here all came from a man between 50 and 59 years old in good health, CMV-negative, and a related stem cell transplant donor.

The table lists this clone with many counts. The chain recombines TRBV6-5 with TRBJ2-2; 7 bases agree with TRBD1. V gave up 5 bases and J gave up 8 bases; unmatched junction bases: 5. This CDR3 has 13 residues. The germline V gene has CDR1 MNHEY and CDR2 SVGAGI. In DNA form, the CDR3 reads TGTGCCAGCAGTAGACAGGGCCGAGGGGAGCTGTTTTTT. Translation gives CASSRQGRGELFF.

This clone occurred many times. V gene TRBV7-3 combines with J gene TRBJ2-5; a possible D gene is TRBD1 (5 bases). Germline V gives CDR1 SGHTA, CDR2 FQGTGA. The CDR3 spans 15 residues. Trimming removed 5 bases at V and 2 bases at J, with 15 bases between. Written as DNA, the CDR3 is TGTGCCAGCAGCCCTAGGGGCAGGCCACAAGAGACCCAGTACTTC. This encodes CASSPRGRPQETQYF.

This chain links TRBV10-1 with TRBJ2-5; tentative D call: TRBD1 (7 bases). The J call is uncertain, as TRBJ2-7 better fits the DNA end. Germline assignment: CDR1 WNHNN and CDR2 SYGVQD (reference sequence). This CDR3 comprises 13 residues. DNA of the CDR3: TGCGCCAGCAGTGTGGCAGGGGGGAACGAGCAGTACTTC. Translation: CASSVAGGNEQYF.

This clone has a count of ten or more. The CDR3 loop is CASSPSGSGETQYF. CDR3 sequence (DNA): TGTGCCAGCAGCCCTAGCGGGAGTGGTGAGACCCAGTACTTC. The J gene is TRBJ2-5, the V gene TRBV7-9; 10 bases are a match to TRBD2. Germline values: CDR1 SEHNR, CDR2 FQNEAQ (reference sequence). The CDR3 has 14 amino acids. V gave up 5 bases and J gave up 5 bases; unmatched junction bases: 5.

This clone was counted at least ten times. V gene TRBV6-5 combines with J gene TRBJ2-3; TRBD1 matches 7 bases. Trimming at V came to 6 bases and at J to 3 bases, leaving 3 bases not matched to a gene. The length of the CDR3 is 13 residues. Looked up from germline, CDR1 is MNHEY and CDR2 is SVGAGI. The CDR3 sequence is CASRTTGTDTQYF. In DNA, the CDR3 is TGTGCCAGCAGAACGACAGGGACAGATACGCAGTATTTT.

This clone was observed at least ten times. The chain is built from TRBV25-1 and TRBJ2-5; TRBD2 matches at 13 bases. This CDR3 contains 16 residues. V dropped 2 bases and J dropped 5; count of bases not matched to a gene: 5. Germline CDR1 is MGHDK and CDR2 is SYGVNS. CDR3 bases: TGTGCCAGCAGTGAAGGGACTAGCGGGGTACGGGAGACCCAGTACTTC. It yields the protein CASSEGTSGVRETQYF.

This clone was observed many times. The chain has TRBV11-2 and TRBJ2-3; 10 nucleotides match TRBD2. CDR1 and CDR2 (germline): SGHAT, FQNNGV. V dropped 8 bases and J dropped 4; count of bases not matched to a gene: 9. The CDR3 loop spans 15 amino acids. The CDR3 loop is CASGRLAGDSDTQYF. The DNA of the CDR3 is TGTGCCAGCGGGCGTCTAGCGGGAGATTCAGATACGCAGTATTTT.

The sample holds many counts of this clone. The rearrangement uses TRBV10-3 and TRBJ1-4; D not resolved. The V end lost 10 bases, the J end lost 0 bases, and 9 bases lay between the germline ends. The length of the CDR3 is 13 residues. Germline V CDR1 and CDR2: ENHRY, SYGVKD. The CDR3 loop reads CATQTPTNEKLFF. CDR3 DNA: TGTGCCACGCAGACACCAACTAATGAAAAACTGTTTTTT.

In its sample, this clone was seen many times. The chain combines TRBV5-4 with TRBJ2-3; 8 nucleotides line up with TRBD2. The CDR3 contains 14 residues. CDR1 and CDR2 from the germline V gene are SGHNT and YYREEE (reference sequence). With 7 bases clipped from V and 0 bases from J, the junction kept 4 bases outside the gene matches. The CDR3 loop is CASFGRGSTDTQYF. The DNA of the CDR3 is TGTGCCAGCTTCGGGAGGGGGAGCACAGATACGCAGTATTTT.

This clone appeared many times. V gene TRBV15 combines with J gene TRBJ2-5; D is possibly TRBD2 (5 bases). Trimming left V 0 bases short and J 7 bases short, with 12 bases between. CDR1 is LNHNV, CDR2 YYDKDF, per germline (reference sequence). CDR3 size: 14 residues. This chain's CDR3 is CATSRDTRVMTQYF. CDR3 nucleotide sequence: TGTGCCACCAGCAGAGATACGCGGGTTATGACCCAGTACTTC.

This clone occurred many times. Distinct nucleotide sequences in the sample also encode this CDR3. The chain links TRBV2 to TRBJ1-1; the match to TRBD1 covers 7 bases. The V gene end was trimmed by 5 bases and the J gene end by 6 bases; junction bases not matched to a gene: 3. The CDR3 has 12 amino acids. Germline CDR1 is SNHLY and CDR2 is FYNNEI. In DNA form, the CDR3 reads TGTGCCAGCAGTAGACAGGGCGCTGAAGCTTTCTTT. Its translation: CASSRQGAEAFF.

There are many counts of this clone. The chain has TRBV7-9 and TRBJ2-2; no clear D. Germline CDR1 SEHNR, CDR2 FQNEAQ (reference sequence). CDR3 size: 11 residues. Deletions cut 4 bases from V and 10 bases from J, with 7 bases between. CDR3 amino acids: CASSSYQELFF. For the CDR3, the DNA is TGTGCCAGCAGCTCCTACCAGGAGCTGTTTTTT.

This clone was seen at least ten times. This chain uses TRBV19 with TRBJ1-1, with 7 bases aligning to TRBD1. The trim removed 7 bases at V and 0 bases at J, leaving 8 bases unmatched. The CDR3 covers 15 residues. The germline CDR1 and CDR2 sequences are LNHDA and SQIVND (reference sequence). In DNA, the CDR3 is TGTGCCAGTACTCCGGGACAGAGACTGAACACTGAAGCTTTCTTT. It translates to CASTPGQRLNTEAFF.

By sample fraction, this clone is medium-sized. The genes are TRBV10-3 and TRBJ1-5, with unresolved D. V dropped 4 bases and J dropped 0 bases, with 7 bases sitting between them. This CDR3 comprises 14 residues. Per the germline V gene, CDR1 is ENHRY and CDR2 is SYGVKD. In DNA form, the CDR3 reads TGTGCCATCAGTGTAGACTATAGCAATCAGCCCCAGCATTTT. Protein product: CAISVDYSNQPQHF.

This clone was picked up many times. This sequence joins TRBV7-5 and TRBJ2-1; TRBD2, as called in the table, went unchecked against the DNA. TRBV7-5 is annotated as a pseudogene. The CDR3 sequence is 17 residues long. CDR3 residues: CVRSPLGTSGNNNEQFF. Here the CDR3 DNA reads TGTGTCAGAAGCCCCCTTGGGACTAGCGGGAACAACAATGAGCAGTTCTTC.

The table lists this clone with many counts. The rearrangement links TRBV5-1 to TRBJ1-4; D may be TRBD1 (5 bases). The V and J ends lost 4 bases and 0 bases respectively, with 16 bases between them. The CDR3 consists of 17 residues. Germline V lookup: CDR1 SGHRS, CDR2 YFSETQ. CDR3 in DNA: TGCGCCAGCAGCCTAAGAGGAGGGGACGCAACTAATGAAAAACTGTTTTTT. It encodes CASSLRGGDATNEKLFF.

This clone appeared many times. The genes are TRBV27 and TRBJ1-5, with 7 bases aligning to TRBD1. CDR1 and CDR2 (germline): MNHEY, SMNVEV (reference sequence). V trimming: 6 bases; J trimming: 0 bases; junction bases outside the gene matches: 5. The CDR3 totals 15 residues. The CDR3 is CASREGQISNQPQHF. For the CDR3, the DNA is TGTGCCAGCAGGGAGGGACAGATTAGCAATCAGCCCCAGCATTTT.

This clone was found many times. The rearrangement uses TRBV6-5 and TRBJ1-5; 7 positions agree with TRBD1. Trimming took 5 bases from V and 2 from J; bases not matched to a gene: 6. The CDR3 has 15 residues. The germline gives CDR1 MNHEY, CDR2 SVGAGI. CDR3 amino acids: CASSPTGTGNQPQHF. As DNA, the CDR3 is TGTGCCAGCAGTCCGACAGGGACGGGCAATCAGCCCCAGCATTTT.

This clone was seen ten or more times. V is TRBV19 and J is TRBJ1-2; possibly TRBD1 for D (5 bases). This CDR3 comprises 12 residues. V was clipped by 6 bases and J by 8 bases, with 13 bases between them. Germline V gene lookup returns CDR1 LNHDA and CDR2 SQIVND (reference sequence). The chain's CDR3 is CASSPRVGGYTF. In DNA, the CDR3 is TGTGCCAGTAGCCCCAGGGTGGGAGGCTACACCTTC.

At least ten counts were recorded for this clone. CDR3 amino acids: CASSGDSYNQPQHF. CDR3 coding DNA: TGTGCCAGCAGTGGAGACAGTTACAATCAGCCCCAGCATTTT. The chain has TRBV6-5 and TRBJ1-5, with a tentative D call TRBD1 (5 bases). The CDR3 contains 14 residues. The germline V gene encodes CDR1 MNHEY and CDR2 SVGAGI. V dropped 5 bases and J dropped 3 bases, with 11 bases sitting between them.

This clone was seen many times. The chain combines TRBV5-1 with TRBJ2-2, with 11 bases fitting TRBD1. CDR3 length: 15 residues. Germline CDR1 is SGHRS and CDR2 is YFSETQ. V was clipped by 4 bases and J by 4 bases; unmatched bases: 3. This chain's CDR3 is CASSPGQGGTGELFF. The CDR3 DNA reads TGCGCCAGCAGCCCGGGACAGGGGGGCACCGGGGAGCTGTTTTTT.

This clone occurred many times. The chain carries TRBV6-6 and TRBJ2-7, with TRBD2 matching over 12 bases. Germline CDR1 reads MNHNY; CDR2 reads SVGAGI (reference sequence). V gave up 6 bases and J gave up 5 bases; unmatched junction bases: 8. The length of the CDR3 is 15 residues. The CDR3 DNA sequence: TGTGCCAGCAGCCTATATAGACTAGCGGGAGACGAGCAGTACTTC. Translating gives CASSLYRLAGDEQYF.

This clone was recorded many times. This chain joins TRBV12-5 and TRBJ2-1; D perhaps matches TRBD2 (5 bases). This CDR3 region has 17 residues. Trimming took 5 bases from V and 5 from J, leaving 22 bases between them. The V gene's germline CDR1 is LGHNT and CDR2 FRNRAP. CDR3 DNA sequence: TGTGCTAGTGGTCGTTCGGGGAGATGGGAGCAACACAATGAGCAGTTCTTC. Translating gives CASGRSGRWEQHNEQFF.

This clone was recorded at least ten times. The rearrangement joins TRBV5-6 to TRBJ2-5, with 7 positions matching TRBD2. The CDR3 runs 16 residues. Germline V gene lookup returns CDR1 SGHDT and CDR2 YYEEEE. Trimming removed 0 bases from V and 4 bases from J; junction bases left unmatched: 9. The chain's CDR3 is CASSLGIWGGRETQYF. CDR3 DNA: TGTGCCAGCAGCTTGGGTATCTGGGGGGGTCGAGAGACCCAGTACTTC. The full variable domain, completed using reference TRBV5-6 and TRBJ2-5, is DAGVTQSPTHLIKTRGQQVTLRCSPKSGHDTVSWYQQALGQGPQFIFQYYEEEERQRGNFPDRFSGHQFPNYSSELNVNALLLGDSALYLCASSLGIWGGRETQYFGPGTRLLVL.

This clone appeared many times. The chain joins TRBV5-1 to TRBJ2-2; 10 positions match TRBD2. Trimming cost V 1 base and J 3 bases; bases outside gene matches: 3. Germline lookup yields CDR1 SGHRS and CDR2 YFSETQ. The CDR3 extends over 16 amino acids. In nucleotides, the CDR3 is TGCGCCAGCAGCTTGACAGCGGGGGGGGACACCGGGGAGCTGTTTTTT. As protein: CASSLTAGGDTGELFF. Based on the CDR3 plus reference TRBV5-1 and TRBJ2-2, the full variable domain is KAGVTQTPRYLIKTRGQQVTLSCSPISGHRSVSWYQQTPGQGLQFLFEYFSETQRNKGNFPGRFSGRQFSNSRSEMNVSTLELGDSALYLCASSLTAGGDTGELFFGEGSRLTVL.

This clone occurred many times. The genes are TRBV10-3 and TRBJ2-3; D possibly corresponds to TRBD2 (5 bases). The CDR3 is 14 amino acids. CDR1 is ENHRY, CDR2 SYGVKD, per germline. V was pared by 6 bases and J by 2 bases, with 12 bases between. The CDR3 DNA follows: TGTGCCATCAGCTTAGCGCTTATCACAGATACGCAGTATTTT. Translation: CAISLALITDTQYF.

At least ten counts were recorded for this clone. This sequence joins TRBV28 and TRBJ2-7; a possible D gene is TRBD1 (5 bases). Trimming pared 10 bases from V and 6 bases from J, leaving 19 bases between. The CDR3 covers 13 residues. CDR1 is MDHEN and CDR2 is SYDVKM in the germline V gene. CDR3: CATWVGALSEQYF. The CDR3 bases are TGTGCCACCTGGGTAGGGGCGTTAAGCGAGCAGTACTTC.